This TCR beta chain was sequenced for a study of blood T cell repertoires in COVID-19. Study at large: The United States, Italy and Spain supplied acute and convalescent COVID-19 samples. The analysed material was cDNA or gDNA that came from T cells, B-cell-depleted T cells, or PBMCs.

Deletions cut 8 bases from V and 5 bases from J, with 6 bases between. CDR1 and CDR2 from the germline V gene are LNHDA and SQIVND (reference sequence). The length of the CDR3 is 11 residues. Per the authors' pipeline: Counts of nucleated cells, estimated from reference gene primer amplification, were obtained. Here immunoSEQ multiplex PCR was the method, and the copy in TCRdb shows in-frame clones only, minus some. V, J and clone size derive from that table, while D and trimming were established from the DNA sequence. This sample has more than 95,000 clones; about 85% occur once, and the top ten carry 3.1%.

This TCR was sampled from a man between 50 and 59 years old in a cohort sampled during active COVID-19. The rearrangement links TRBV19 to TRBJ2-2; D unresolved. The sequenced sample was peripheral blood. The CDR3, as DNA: TGTGCCAGTCGCGAGACCGGGGAGCTGTTTTTT. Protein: CASRETGELFF.